Included here is one T cell receptor beta chain sequence, with context. No antigen is known for it. CDR3 size: 13 residues. In germline, CDR1 is MNHEY, CDR2 SVGAGI. Trimming at V came to 4 bases and at J to 11 bases, leaving 9 bases not matched to a gene. This specimen belongs to a study of OX40 agonist ivuxolimab in advanced cancers. General observations from the study: Dosing at 0.1 to 3.0 mg/kg was accompanied by clonal expansion of CD4+ and CD8+ blood T cells by week 6. Average numbers of expanded clones were greater in CD8+ T cells than in CD4+.

The data were produced by immunoSEQ multiplex PCR, yet TCRdb's version contains in-frame clones alone and is incomplete. This table holds roughly 65,000 clones, approximately 86% found once. The V gene is TRBV6-5, the J gene TRBJ2-3, with 7 bases matching TRBD2. This sample comprised CD4+ or CD8+ T cells sorted from blood, obtained in a trial of the OX40 agonist ivuxolimab. This receptor was obtained from an adult with an advanced solid tumor such as melanoma, head and neck, liver or kidney cancer. This chain's CDR3 is CASSFVRSGEQYF. The DNA for the CDR3 is TGTGCCAGCAGTTTCGTGAGGAGCGGGGAGCAGTATTTT.